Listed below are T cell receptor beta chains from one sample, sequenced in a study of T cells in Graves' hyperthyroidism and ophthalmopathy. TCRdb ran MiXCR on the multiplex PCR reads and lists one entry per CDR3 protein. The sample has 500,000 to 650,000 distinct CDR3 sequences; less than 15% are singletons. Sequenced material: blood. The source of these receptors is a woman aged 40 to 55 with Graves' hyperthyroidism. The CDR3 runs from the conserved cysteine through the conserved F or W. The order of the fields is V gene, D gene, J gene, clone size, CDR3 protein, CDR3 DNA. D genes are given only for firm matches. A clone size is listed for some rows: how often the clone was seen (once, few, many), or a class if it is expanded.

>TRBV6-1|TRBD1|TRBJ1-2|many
CASNPTTGDTFLYGYTF
TGTGCCAGCAACCCCACAACAGGGGACACATTCCTCTATGGCTACACCTTC
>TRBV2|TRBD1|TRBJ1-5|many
CASSEGQANQPQHF
TGTGCCAGCAGCGAAGGACAGGCGAATCAGCCCCAGCATTTT
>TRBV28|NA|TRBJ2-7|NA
CASSLKIAGPHEQYF
TGTGCCAGCAGTTTAAAAATCGCGGGACCGCACGAGCAGTACTTC
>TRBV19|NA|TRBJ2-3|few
CASSIGQGVGLTDTQYF
TGTGCCAGTAGTATCGGTCAAGGGGTCGGACTCACAGATACGCAGTATTTT
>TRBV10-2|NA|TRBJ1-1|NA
CASSEGRNTEASF
TGCGCCAGCAGTGAGGGCAGGAACACTGAAGCTTCCTTT
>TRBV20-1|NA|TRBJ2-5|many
CSASDSRAQYF
TGCAGTGCTAGTGACTCGAGGGCCCAGTACTTC
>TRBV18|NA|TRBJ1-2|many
CASSSSVDYGYTF
TGTGCCAGCTCATCTTCAGTTGACTATGGCTACACCTTC
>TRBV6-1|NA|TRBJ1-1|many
CASSEFSAMNTEAFF
TGTGCCAGCAGTGAATTCAGCGCCATGAACACTGAAGCTTTCTTT
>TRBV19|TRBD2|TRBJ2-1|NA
CASSITTSVDNEQFF
TGTGCCAGTAGTATAACGACTAGCGTAGACAATGAGCAGTTCTTC
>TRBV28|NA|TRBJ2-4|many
CASSFYRELLAKNIQYF
TGTGCCAGCAGTTTTTACAGGGAGTTACTAGCCAAAAACATTCAGTACTTC
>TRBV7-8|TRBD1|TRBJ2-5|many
CASSFQPGQGKETQYF
TGTGCCAGCAGCTTCCAACCGGGACAGGGAAAAGAGACCCAGTACTTC
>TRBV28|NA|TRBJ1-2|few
CATHRTRFYGYTF
TGTGCCACCCACCGGACCCGATTTTATGGCTACACCTTC
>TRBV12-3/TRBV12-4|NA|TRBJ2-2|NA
CASSSTQRVGTGELFF
TGTGCCAGCAGCAGCACTCAGCGGGTAGGCACCGGGGAGCTGTTTTTT
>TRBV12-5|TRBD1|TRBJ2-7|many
CASGPSGTGYEQYF
TGTGCTAGTGGTCCCTCCGGGACAGGCTACGAGCAGTACTTC
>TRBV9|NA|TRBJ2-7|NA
CASSGAGLYEQYF
TGTGCCAGCAGCGGGGCAGGGCTTTACGAGCAGTACTTC
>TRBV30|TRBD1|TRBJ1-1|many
CAWARTGVTEAFF
TGTGCCTGGGCTCGGACAGGGGTTACTGAAGCTTTCTTT
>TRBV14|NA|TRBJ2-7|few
CASSPFMDRLDEQYF
TGTGCCAGCAGCCCCTTTATGGACAGATTGGACGAGCAGTACTTC
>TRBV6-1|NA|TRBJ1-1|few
CASSERGRTEAFF
TGTGCCAGCAGTGAAAGGGGGAGGACTGAAGCTTTCTTT
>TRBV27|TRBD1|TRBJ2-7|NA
CASRTGGSPDEQYF
TGTGCCAGCAGAACAGGGGGTTCGCCCGACGAGCAGTACTTC
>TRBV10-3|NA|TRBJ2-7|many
CAIREQGMEPYEQYF
TGTGCCATCAGAGAACAGGGCATGGAGCCCTACGAGCAGTACTTC
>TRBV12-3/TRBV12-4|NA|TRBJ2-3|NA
CASSPRAGDTQYF
TGTGCCAGCAGTCCCAGGGCCGGGGATACGCAGTATTTT
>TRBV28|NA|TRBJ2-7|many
CASSLDSRKAHEQYF
TGTGCCAGCAGTTTAGATAGCAGGAAGGCCCACGAGCAGTACTTC
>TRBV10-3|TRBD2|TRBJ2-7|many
CAISDSTSGTYEQYF
TGTGCCATCAGTGATTCTACTAGCGGTACCTACGAGCAGTACTTC
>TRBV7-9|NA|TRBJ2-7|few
CATQGTPRIYEQYF
TGTGCCACACAGGGTACCCCCCGGATCTACGAGCAGTACTTC
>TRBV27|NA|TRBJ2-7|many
CASSQGDEQYF
TGTGCCAGCAGTCAGGGCGACGAGCAGTACTTC
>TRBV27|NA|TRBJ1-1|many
CASSLQQGLNTEAFF
TGTGCCAGCAGTTTACAGCAGGGTCTGAACACTGAAGCTTTCTTT
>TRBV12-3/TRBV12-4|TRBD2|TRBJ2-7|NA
CASSSTGREGPYEQYF
TGTGCCAGCAGTTCAACGGGGAGGGAGGGCCCCTACGAGCAGTACTTC